This TCR beta chain was recorded in a study of OX40 agonist ivuxolimab in advanced cancers. Study-wide background: Partial responses were achieved by three patients, of whom one had hepatocellular carcinoma and two had cutaneous melanoma. Findings and limits, study-wide: On average, CD8+ T cells had more expanded clones than CD4+.

Libraries were prepared by immunoSEQ multiplex PCR; TCRdb keeps only in-frame clonotypes and omits some of them. Of roughly 12,000 clones in the sample, roughly 89% were seen once. V dropped 7 bases and J dropped 0 bases, with 9 bases sitting between them. This CDR3 has 13 amino acids. The V gene's germline CDR1 is WNHNN and CDR2 SYGVQD (reference sequence). Blood sampling took place at baseline, cycle 4 day 1, and cycle 7 day 1. This clone occurred once. Antigen specificity is unknown. This sequence joins TRBV10-1 and TRBJ1-1; a weak D match, TRBD1 (6 bases). The origin of this receptor is an adult with an advanced solid tumor such as melanoma, head and neck, liver or kidney cancer. The sample consisted of CD4+ or CD8+ T cells sorted from blood, taken in a trial of the OX40 agonist ivuxolimab. DNA for the CDR3: TGCGCCAGCATTGGACAGCTGAACACTGAAGCTTTCTTT. It is translated as CASIGQLNTEAFF.